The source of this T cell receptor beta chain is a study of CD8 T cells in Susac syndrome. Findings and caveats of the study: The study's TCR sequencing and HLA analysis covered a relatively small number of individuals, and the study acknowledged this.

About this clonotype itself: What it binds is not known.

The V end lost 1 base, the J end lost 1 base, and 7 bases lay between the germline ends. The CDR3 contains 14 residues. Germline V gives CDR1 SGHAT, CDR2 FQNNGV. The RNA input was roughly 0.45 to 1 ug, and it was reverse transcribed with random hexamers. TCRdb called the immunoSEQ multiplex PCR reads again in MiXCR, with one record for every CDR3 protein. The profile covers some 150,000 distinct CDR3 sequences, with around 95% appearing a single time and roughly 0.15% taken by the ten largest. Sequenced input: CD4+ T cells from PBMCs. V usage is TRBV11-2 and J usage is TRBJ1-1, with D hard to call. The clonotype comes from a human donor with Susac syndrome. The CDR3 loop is CASSLGSTNTEAFF. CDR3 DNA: TGTGCCAGCAGCTTAGGGTCTACGAACACTGAAGCTTTCTTT.